This T cell receptor (beta chain) was recorded in a study of T-cell memory formation after mild COVID-19 (dated by TCRdb to the early 2020s). Turning to the overall study: Most TCR sequence clusters were specific to one of the two donors. T-cell clones expanding and contracting after mild COVID-19 in two donors were tracked by longitudinal TCRalpha and TCRbeta repertoire sequencing. Two young, previously healthy adult volunteers, one female and one male, were included in the cohort.

What the authors observed across the whole study: Clones contracting from day 15 to 85 had balanced CD4/CD8 phenotypes, while a second wave expanding from day 15 to 37 was biased towards CD4+. Whether the second-wave clones peaking on day 37 were SARS-CoV-2 specific was not confirmed. Some responding clones were detected in pre-infection memory, which suggested that pre-existing cross-reactive memory T cells had joined the SARS-CoV-2 response. The study included only a couple of mild cases, and larger cohorts that include severe cases with pre-infection samples were judged to be necessary. Contracting CD4+ clones appeared mostly in the CM and EM memory subsets, whereas CD8+ clones were enriched in EMRA.

PBMCs were isolated by Ficoll-Paque density gradient centrifugation. Notes on this clonotype: What this receptor recognizes is not known. Base qualities are missing; no much larger clone stands one base away.

Sequencing instrument: Illumina NovaSeq 6000. cDNA libraries for TCRalpha and TCRbeta were prepared by 5'RACE using constant-segment primers, with sample barcodes and unique molecular identifiers added. Trizol reagent was used to extract RNA from every sample. The libraries were amplified in two PCR steps, and the second step added a second sample barcode and Illumina TruSeq adapters. Sequencing of the libraries was done on an Illumina NovaSeq, producing 2 x 150 bp paired-end reads. From the authors' description of their analysis: Reads were demultiplexed and collapsed into UMI-guided consensus sequences with migec v1.2.7. Using mixcr v2.1.11, UMI consensuses were aligned to TRA and TRB V and J templates and then assembled into clonotypes. A clonotype was counted as expanded or contracted only when both edgeR and NoisET called the clonotype significant, with the noise models trained on biological replicates. For edgeR calls, the thresholds were a false discovery rate-adjusted p below 0.01 and a log2 fold-change of 1. As an exploratory analysis of dynamics, max-normalized trajectories of the 1000 most abundant clonotypes were examined by PCA with hierarchical clustering. Separately sequenced CD4+ and CD8+ repertoires were used to assign the CD4 or CD8 phenotype of responding clones. TCRdb cleaned the public reads at Q25 with fastp, built clones with MiXCR and kept in-frame beta chains. All rows with the same CDR3 protein become a single entry with the most common DNA and genes. TCRdb's processing, not the authors' own work, is the source of the V and J calls. This sample holds about 350,000 distinct CDR3 sequences; about 15% were observed only once. Less than 25% of the sample comes from the top ten.

Material for sequencing was PBMCs or a T cell subset sorted from them (not recorded which). The clonotype comes from a man aged 18-30 years who had mild COVID-19 (a few samples of this study predate the infection). The sample titles of this study are shuffled in the database, so cell type and time point are left out; the donor was told from shared clones.

The DNA sequence reads TGTGCCACCAGTGATTTCTCTAGCGGGGGGGCCTCAGATACGCAGTATTTT. Translated, this gives CATSDFSSGGASDTQYF. The rearranged segments are TRBV24-1 and TRBJ2-3; 12 bases in between match TRBD2. Trimming leaves V shorter by 1 base and J shorter by 4 bases, with the junction holding 5 bases beyond the gene matches. CDR1 and CDR2, looked up from the germline V gene, are KGHDR and SFDVKD. Inclusive of the bounding cysteine and phenylalanine, the CDR3 is 17 residues long. Of the read, only the CDR3 DNA is kept; its 51 bases are in frame from base 1.